This T cell receptor beta chain was profiled in a study of blood T cell repertoires in COVID-19. The wider study: There were acute and convalescent COVID-19 samples, and they came from the United States, Italy and Spain. PBMCs, B-cell-depleted T cells, or T cells were the source of the cDNA or gDNA that made up the material.

Germline V gives CDR1 SGHRS, CDR2 YFSETQ. Trimming pared 5 bases from V and 7 bases from J, leaving 16 bases between. The CDR3 has 13 residues. Per the study methods: For nucleated cells, counts were estimated from reference gene primer amplification. Produced via immunoSEQ multiplex PCR; TCRdb's table is partial and in-frame only. V and J calls and clone size are given by that table; D and trimming were obtained from the DNA. The sample shows 210,000 or so clones, more than 80% of them seen only once. This chain links TRBV5-1 with TRBJ2-7; TRBD1 might be the D (5 bases). This TCR was recovered from an elderly woman with acute or convalescent COVID-19. The specimen was peripheral blood. The CDR3 DNA sequence: TGCGCCAGCAGACGGACAACGTATCAAGAGCAGTACTTC. It yields the protein CASRRTTYQEQYF.